This T cell receptor (beta chain) was captured by sequencing in a study of T cell responses to AZD1222 COVID-19 vaccine. Study-wide points: Females made up more of the donors, who were largely white British, and clonal diversity may have come out too low.

The V and J ends lost 6 bases and 0 bases, in that order; junction bases with no gene match: 15. The CDR3 extends over 19 amino acids. Germline V CDR1 and CDR2: SNHLY, FYNNEI. A note on this clone: Its matching antigen is unknown.

Using immunoSEQ multiplex PCR, the repertoire was profiled, and TCRdb retains in-frame clones only, with some absent. Seen here are 90,000 to 150,000 clones, around 89% observed once, and the top ten hold less than 4%. This clonotype originated in an adult who received the AZD1222 COVID-19 vaccine. Sequencing was performed on peripheral blood, taken 28 days after the second AZD1222 dose. V and J are TRBV2 and TRBJ1-3, with 9 bases fitting TRBD1. The CDR3 protein is CASSPTKDRGLASGNTIYF. CDR3 nucleotides: TGTGCCAGCAGCCCCACCAAGGACAGGGGCCTCGCCTCTGGAAACACCATATATTTT.